This paragraph covers one T cell receptor beta chain sequence. Its antigen is not known. Per the germline V gene, CDR1 is SGHKS and CDR2 is YYEKEE (reference sequence). V was pared by 2 bases and J by 5 bases, with 7 bases of the junction left unmatched. The CDR3 has 15 amino acids. Only in-frame clones appear in the TCRdb table, and some are missing; sequencing was by immunoSEQ multiplex PCR. The repertoire holds 70,000 to 90,000 clones, more than 75% seen once, with approximately 9% in the top ten. The sample comes from a study of T cell responses to AZD1222 COVID-19 vaccine. Study-level findings and limits: White British donors predominated, females outnumbered males, and clonal diversity was possibly underestimated.

Here the sequenced sample was peripheral blood, taken on day 0 of AZD1222 vaccination. The chain combines TRBV5-5 with TRBJ1-5; 7 bases fit TRBD1. The receptor was isolated from an adult in good health. The CDR3 region has the DNA TGTGCCAGCAGCTTAAGCGGGGACAGACATCAGCCCCAGCATTTT. This encodes CASSLSGDRHQPQHF.